This TCR beta chain was captured by sequencing in a study of cytomegalovirus exposure and HLA in healthy donors. Overall study: From donors who were HLA-typed, an early data release held about 89 million unique TCRs. Whole-study results and caveats: The listing of 150 to 200 TCR beta chains classed them as cytomegalovirus-associated. On later analysis, the bulk of CMV-associated TCR beta chains appeared to be HLA-restricted.

The PCR had 60 Vbeta and 13 Jbeta primers. Method: immunoSEQ multiplex PCR; TCRdb's copy keeps in-frame clones and lacks some. The sample consists of 100,000 or so clones, around 70% of them appearing once. To note about this clone: Its matching antigen is unknown.

The source of this sequence is a man aged 50 to 59 in good health and CMV-seronegative. Sequencing was done on a sample of PBMCs.

The CDR3 is CASRTGSYSNQPQHF. CDR3 in DNA: TGTGCCAGCAGAACAGGTAGTTATAGCAATCAGCCCCAGCATTTT. The chain couples TRBV6-1 to TRBJ1-5, with a weak D call TRBD1 (5 bases). The CDR3 consists of 15 residues. Germline-derived CDR1 and CDR2 are MNHNS and SASEGT. Deletions cut 6 bases from V and 0 bases from J, with 12 bases between.